This T cell receptor beta chain is from a study of early T cells in non-severe SARS-CoV-2 infection. Each cDNA molecule carried a unique molecular identifier. TCRdb analysed the 5' RACE reads with MiXCR anew, one entry per CDR3 protein. The sample records 100,000 to 120,000 distinct CDR3 sequences, around 12% being singletons. Germline V gives CDR1 SGDLS, CDR2 YYNGEE. Trimming took 0 bases from V and 2 from J, leaving 12 bases between them. The CDR3 runs 15 residues. This receptor was obtained from an adult who was a healthcare worker with PCR-confirmed SARS-CoV-2 infection or an uninfected control (not recorded which). The sample consisted of whole blood, taken at baseline. The chain has TRBV9 and TRBJ2-7; D may be TRBD2 (5 bases). Here the CDR3 reads CASSVEGSGTYEQYF. The CDR3 coding sequence is TGTGCCAGCAGCGTAGAGGGCTCCGGGACCTACGAGCAGTACTTC.